A selection of T cell receptor beta chains follows, all from one sample in a study of shared clonotypes between healthy human individuals. Clones were read by immunoSEQ multiplex PCR, and TCRdb kept only the in-frame ones, dropping some. The table lists about 490,000 clones, around 78% of them singletons. The source material was PBMCs. The receptors derive from a woman in her thirties or forties in good health. Some clones in this sample may be carry-over from other donors' samples. The CDR3 runs from the conserved cysteine through the conserved F or W. The D gene is left open where the match is weak. Not all rows give a size; the values are once, few, many and, for expanded clones, a class.

D: .
J: TRBJ2-3
size: once
V: TRBV30
DNA: TGTGCCTGGAACCTAGCTCTTGGAGATACGCAGTATTTT
CDR3: CAWNLALGDTQYF

D: TRBD2
J: TRBJ2-7
size: .
V: TRBV11-2
DNA: TGTGCCAGCAGCTTAGACCCTAGCGGGATCTACGAGCAGTACTTC
CDR3: CASSLDPSGIYEQYF

D: .
J: TRBJ2-5
size: .
V: TRBV7-9
DNA: TGTGCCAGCAGCTCGATCGGGTGGGGACAAGAGACCCAGTACTTC
CDR3: CASSSIGWGQETQYF

D: .
J: TRBJ2-1
size: .
V: TRBV5-6
DNA: TGTGCCAGCACGACCTACAATGAGCAGTTCTTC
CDR3: CASTTYNEQFF

D: TRBD1
J: TRBJ2-7
size: .
V: TRBV19
DNA: TGTGCCAGTAGTCTCGTGCGACAGGGAAACTACGAGCAGTACTTC
CDR3: CASSLVRQGNYEQYF

D: TRBD1
J: TRBJ2-7
size: .
V: TRBV28
DNA: TGTGCCAGCATCCCAGAGGGACAGGTCCCCGCCTACGAGCAGTACTTC
CDR3: CASIPEGQVPAYEQYF

D: TRBD1
J: TRBJ1-2
size: once
V: TRBV11-2
DNA: TGTGCCAGCAGCTTGGGGACAGACGCCCTCTATGGCTACACCTTC
CDR3: CASSLGTDALYGYTF

D: TRBD1
J: TRBJ1-3
size: .
V: TRBV6-1
DNA: TGTGCCAGCAGTGGGGCTCCGGGACAGAGCTCTGGAAACACCATATATTTT
CDR3: CASSGAPGQSSGNTIYF

D: .
J: TRBJ2-5
size: .
V: TRBV7-9
DNA: TGTGCCAGCAGCGCTCGGACATCGGAGACCCAGTACTTC
CDR3: CASSARTSETQYF

D: TRBD2
J: TRBJ2-7
size: few
V: TRBV28
DNA: TGTGCCAGCAGTTTTTCCGCGAGGACTAGCGGGGACGAGCAGTACTTC
CDR3: CASSFSARTSGDEQYF

D: TRBD1
J: TRBJ2-2
size: .
V: TRBV18
DNA: TGTGCCAGCTCACCTCGGACAGGGGCCACCGGGGAGCTGTTTTTT
CDR3: CASSPRTGATGELFF

D: TRBD2
J: TRBJ2-1
size: .
V: TRBV4-1
DNA: TGCGCCAGCAGCCAAGGTCCGGGAGGGTACAATGAGCAGTTCTTC
CDR3: CASSQGPGGYNEQFF

D: .
J: TRBJ1-5
size: .
V: TRBV6-1
DNA: TGTGCCAGCAGTGAAGTGGCCAGGGTCGTCTCCCAGCATTTT
CDR3: CASSEVARVVSQHF

D: TRBD1
J: TRBJ2-5
size: .
V: TRBV28
DNA: TGTGCCAGCAGTTCAACCGGGACAGGGTCACAAGAGACCCAGTACTTC
CDR3: CASSSTGTGSQETQYF

D: .
J: TRBJ2-7
size: .
V: TRBV7-9
DNA: TGTGCCAGCAGCTTATTCACCTACGAGCAGTACTTC
CDR3: CASSLFTYEQYF

D: .
J: TRBJ2-1
size: .
V: TRBV7-9
DNA: TGTGCCAGCAGCTTATTAGGGCTAGCTAAGTTCTTC
CDR3: CASSLLGLAKFF

D: TRBD1
J: TRBJ1-5
size: .
V: TRBV18
DNA: TGTGCCAGCTCACAGACAGGGGGCAATCAGCCCCAGCATTTT
CDR3: CASSQTGGNQPQHF

D: .
J: TRBJ2-1
size: once
V: TRBV4-1
DNA: TGCGCCAGCAGCCATCCTTTTGATGGGCAGTTCTTC
CDR3: CASSHPFDGQFF

D: TRBD1
J: TRBJ2-7
size: .
V: TRBV23-1
DNA: TGCGCCAGCAGTCACCTACGAACCGCACAGGGGAGCGACTACGAGCAGTACTTC
CDR3: CASSHLRTAQGSDYEQYF

D: .
J: TRBJ2-1
size: many
V: TRBV29-1
DNA: TGCAGCGTTGAAAGCTCAGGAACTATGGAGCGGAATAATGAGCAGTTCTTC
CDR3: CSVESSGTMERNNEQFF

D: TRBD1
J: TRBJ2-2
size: .
V: TRBV5-1
DNA: TGCGCCAGCAGCTTGGAAACAGGGGACACCGGGGAGCTGTTTTTT
CDR3: CASSLETGDTGELFF

D: TRBD2
J: TRBJ2-7
size: .
V: TRBV7-7
DNA: TGTGCCAGCAGCACGGGACTAGGATTAGAGCAGTACTTC
CDR3: CASSTGLGLEQYF

D: TRBD2
J: TRBJ2-7
size: .
V: TRBV7-3
DNA: TGTGCCAGCAGCCCCAGCGGGAGGGGCTACGAGCAGTACTTC
CDR3: CASSPSGRGYEQYF

D: .
J: TRBJ2-7
size: .
V: TRBV30
DNA: TGTGCCTGGAGTGTACAAGCGGAGCAGTACTTC
CDR3: CAWSVQAEQYF

D: .
J: TRBJ1-1
size: .
V: TRBV6-6
DNA: TGTGCCAGCAGTTCCCACCAGGGGATGGACGAAGCTTTCTTT
CDR3: CASSSHQGMDEAFF

D: .
J: TRBJ2-3
size: .
V: TRBV6-6
DNA: TGTGCCAGCAGTTACATTCGGGACAGCACAGATACGCAGTATTTT
CDR3: CASSYIRDSTDTQYF

D: .
J: TRBJ2-3
size: few
V: TRBV25-1
DNA: TGTGCCAGCAGTGGGACCCCCCATACGCAGTATTTT
CDR3: CASSGTPHTQYF

D: .
J: TRBJ2-7
size: .
V: TRBV5-8
DNA: TGTGCCAGCAGCCCCCCGCGGGACAATCCCTACGAGCAGTACTTC
CDR3: CASSPPRDNPYEQYF

D: .
J: TRBJ2-7
size: .
V: TRBV21-1
DNA: TGTGCCAGCAGCACGCAGGGACAGAACTACTCCTACGAGCAGTACTTC
CDR3: CASSTQGQNYSYEQYF

D: TRBD2
J: TRBJ2-5
size: .
V: TRBV19
DNA: TGTGCCAGTAGGATCGGACTAGCGGGTCAAGAGACCCAGTACTTC
CDR3: CASRIGLAGQETQYF

D: TRBD2
J: TRBJ2-7
size: .
V: TRBV19
DNA: TGTGCCAGTAGTTCCCGACTAGCGGATTACTACGAGCAGTACTTC
CDR3: CASSSRLADYYEQYF

D: TRBD1
J: TRBJ1-2
size: .
V: TRBV5-1
DNA: TGCGCCAGCAGACCAGGACAGGCCGGTCTCTATGGCTACACCTTC
CDR3: CASRPGQAGLYGYTF

D: .
J: TRBJ2-4
size: once
V: TRBV14
DNA: TGTGCCAGCAGCCGACAGGTAAAAGCCAAAAACATTCAGTACTTC
CDR3: CASSRQVKAKNIQYF

D: .
J: TRBJ2-7
size: few
V: TRBV30
DNA: TGTGCCTGTCAGGGATACGAGCAGTACTTC
CDR3: CACQGYEQYF

D: .
J: TRBJ2-5
size: .
V: TRBV7-3
DNA: TGTGCCAGCAGCTTAAAGGGGACACCTTCCAGAGGGGAGACCCAGTACTTC
CDR3: CASSLKGTPSRGETQYF

D: TRBD2
J: TRBJ2-1
size: .
V: TRBV27
DNA: TGTGCCAGCAGTCCACCCACGGGACTAGCGGGAGGGCCTCACTACAATGAGCAGTTCTTC
CDR3: CASSPPTGLAGGPHYNEQFF

D: TRBD2
J: TRBJ2-7
size: .
V: TRBV19
DNA: TGTGCCAGTAACGCGGGGGTAGCATCTAGGTACGAGCAGTACTTC
CDR3: CASNAGVASRYEQYF

D: .
J: TRBJ1-2
size: .
V: TRBV30
DNA: TGTGCCTGGAATGTGCAGGCACAGGGACATGGCTACACCTTC
CDR3: CAWNVQAQGHGYTF